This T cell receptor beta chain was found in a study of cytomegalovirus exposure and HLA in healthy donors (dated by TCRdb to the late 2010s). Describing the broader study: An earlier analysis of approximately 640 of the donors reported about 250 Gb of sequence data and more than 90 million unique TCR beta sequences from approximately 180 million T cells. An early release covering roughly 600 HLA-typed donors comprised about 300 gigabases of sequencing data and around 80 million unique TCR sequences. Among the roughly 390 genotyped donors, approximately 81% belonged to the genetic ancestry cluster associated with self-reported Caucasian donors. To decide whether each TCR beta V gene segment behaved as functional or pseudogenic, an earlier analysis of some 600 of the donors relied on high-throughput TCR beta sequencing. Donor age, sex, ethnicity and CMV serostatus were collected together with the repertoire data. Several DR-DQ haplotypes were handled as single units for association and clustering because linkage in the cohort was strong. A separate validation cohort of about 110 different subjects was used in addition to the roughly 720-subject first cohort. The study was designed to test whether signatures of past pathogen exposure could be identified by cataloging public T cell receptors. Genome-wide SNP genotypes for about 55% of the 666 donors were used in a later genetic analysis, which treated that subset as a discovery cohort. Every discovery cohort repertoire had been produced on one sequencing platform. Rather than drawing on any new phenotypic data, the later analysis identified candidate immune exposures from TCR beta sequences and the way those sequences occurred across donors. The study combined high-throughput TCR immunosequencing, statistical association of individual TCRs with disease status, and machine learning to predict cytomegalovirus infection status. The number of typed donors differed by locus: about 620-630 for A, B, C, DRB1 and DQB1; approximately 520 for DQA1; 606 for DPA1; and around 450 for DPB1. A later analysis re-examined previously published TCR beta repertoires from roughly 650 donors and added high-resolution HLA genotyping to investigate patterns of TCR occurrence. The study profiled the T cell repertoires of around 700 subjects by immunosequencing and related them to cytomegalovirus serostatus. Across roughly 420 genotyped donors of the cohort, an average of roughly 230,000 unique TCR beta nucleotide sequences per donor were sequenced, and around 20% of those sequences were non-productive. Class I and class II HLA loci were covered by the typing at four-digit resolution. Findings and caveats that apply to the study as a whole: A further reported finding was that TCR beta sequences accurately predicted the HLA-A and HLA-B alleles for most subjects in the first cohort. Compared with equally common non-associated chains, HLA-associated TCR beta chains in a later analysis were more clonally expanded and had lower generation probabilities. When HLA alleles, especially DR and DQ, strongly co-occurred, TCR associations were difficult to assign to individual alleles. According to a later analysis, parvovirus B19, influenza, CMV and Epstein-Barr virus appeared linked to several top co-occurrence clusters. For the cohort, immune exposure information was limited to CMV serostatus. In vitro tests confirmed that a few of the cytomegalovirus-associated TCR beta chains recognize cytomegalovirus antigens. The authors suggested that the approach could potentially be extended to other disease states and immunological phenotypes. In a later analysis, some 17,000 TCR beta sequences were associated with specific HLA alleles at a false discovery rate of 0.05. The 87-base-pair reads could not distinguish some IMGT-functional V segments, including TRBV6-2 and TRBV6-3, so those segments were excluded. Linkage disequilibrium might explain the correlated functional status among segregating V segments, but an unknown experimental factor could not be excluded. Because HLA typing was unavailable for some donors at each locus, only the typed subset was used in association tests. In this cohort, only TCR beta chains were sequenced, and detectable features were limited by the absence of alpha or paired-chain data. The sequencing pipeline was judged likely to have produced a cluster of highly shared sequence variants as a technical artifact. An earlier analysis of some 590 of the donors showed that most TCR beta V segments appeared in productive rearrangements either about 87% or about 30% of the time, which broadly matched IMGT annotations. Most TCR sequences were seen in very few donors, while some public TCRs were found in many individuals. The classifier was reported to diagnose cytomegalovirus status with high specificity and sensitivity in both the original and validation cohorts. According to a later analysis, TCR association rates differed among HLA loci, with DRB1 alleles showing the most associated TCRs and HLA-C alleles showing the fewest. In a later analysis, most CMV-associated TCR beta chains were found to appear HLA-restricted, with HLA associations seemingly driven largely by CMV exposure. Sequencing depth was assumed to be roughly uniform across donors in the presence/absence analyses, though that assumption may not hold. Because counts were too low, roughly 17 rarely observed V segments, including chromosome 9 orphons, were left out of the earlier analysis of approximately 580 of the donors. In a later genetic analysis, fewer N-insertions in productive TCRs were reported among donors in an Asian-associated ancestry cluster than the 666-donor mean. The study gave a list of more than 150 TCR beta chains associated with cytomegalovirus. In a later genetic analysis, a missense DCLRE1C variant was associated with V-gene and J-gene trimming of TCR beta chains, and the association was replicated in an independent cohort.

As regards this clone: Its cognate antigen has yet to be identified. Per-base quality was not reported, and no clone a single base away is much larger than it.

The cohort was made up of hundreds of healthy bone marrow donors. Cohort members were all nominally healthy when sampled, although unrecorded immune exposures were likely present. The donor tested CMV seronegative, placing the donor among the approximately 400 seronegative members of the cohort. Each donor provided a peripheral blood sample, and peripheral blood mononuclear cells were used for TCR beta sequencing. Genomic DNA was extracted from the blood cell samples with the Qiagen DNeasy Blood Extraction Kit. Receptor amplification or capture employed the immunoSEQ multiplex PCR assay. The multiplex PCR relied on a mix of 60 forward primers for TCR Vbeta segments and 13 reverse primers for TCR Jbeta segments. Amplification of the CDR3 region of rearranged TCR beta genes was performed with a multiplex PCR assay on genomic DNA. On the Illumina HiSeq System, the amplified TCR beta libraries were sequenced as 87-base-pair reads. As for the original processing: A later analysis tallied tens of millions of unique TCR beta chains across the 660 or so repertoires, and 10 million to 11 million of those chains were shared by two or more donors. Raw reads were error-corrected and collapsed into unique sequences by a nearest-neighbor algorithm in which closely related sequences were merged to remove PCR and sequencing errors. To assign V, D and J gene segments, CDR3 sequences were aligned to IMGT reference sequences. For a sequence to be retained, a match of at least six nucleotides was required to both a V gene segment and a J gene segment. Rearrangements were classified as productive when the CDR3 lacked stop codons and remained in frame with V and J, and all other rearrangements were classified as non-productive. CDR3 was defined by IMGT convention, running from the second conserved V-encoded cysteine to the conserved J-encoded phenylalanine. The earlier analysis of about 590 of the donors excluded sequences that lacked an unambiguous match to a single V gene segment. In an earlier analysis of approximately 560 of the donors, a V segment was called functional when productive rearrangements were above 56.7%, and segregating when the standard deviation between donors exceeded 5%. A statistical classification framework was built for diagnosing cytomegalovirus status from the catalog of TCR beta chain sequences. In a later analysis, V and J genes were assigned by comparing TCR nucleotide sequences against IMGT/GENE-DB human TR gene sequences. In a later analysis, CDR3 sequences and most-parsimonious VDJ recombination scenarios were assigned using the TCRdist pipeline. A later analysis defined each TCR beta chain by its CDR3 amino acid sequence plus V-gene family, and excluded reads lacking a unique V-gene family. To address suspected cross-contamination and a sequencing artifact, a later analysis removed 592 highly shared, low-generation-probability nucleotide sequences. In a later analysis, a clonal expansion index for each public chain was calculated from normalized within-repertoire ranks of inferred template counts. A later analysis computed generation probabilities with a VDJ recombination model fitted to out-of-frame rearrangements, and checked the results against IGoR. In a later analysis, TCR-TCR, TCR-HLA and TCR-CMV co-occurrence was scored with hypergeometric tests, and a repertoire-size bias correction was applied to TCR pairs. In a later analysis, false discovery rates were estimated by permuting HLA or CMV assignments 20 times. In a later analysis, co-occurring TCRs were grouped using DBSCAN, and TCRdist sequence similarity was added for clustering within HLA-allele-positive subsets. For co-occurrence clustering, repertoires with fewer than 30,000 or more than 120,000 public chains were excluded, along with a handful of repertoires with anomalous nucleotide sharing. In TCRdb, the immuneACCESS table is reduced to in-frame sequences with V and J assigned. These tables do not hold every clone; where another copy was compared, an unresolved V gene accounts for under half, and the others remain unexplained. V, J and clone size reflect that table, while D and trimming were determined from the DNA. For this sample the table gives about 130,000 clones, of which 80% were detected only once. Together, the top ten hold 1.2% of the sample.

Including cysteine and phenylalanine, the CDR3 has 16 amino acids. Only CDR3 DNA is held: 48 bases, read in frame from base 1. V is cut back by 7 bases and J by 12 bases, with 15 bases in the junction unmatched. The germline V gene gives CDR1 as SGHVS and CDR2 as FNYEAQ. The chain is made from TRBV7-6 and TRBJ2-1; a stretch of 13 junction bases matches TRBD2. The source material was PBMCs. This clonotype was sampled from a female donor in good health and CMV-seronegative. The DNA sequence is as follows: TGTGCCAGCAACGGAGGACTAGCGGGGGCGTCCAACGGGCAGTTCTTC. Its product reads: CASNGGLAGASNGQFF. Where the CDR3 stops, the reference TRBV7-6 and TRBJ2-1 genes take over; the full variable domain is GAGVSQSPRYKVTKRGQDVALRCDPISGHVSLYWYRQALGQGPEFLTYFNYEAQQDKSGLPNDRFSAERPEGSISTLTIQRTEQRDSAMYRCASNGGLAGASNGQFFGPGTRLTVL.